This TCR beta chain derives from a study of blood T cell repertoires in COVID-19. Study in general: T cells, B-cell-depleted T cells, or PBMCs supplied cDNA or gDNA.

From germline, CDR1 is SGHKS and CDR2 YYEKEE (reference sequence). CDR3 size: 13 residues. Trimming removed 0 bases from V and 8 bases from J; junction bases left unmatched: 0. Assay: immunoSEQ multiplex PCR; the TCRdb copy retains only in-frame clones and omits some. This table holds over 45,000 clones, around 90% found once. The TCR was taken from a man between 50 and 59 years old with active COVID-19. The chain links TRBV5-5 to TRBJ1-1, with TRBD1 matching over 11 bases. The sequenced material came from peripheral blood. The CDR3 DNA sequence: TGTGCCAGCAGCTTGGGGGACAGGGGGGAAGCTTTCTTT. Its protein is CASSLGDRGEAFF.